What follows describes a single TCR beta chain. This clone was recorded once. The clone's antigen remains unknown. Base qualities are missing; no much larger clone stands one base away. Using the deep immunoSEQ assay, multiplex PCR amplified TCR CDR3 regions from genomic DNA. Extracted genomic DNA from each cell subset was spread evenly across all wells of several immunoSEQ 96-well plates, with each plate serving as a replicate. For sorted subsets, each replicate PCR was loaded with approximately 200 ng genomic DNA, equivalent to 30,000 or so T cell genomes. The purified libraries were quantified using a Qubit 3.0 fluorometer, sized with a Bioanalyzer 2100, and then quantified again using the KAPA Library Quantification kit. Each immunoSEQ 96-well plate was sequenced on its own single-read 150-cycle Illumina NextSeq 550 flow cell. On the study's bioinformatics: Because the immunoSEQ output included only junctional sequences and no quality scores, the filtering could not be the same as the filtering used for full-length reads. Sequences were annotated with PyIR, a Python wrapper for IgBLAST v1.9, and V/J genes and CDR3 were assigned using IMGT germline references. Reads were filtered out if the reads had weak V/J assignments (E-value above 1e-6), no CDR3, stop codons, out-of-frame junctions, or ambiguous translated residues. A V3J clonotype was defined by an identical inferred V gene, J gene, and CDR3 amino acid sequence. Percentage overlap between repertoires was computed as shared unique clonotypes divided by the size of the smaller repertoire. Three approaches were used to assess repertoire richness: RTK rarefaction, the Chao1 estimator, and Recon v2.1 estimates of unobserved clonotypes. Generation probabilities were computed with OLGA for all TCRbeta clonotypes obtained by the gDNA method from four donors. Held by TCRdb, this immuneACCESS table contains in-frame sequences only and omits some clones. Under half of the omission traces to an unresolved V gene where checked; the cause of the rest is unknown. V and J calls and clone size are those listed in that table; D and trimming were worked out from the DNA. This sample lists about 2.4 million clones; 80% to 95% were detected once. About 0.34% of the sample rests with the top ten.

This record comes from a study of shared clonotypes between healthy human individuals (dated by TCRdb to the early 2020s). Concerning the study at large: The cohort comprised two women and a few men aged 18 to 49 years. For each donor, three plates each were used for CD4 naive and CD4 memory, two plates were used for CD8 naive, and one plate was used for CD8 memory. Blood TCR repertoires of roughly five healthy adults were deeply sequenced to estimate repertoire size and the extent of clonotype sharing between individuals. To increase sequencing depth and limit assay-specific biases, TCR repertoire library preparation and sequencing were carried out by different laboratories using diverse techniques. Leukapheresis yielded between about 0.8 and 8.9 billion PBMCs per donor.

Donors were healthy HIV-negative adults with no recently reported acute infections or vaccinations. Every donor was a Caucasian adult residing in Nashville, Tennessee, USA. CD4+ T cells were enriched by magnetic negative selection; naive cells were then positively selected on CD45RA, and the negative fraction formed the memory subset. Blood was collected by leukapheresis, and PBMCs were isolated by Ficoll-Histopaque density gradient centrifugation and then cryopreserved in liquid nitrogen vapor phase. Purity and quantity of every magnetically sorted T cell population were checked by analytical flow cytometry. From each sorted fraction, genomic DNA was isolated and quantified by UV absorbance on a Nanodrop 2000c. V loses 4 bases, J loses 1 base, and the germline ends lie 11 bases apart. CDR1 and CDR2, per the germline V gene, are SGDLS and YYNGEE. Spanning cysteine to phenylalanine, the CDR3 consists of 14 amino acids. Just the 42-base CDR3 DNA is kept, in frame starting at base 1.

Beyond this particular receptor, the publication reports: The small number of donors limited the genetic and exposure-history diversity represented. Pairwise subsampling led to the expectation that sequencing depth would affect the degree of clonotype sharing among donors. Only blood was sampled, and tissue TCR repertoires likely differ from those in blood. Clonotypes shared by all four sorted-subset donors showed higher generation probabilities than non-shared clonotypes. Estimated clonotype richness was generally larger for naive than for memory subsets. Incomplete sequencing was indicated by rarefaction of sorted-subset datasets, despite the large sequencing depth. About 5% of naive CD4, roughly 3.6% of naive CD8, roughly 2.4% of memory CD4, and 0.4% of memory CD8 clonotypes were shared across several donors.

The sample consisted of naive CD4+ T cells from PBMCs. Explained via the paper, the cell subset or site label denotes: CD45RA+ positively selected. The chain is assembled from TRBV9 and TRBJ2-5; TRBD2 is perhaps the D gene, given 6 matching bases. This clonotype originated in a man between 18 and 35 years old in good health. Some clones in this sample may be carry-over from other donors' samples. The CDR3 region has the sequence CASSPSGFQETQYF. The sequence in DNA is TGTGCCAGCAGCCCGAGCGGGTTCCAAGAGACCCAGTACTTC.